This TCR beta chain originates from a study of blood T cell repertoires in COVID-19. In the study overall: Specimens from acute and convalescent COVID-19 originated in the United States, Italy and Spain. From T cells, B-cell-depleted T cells, or PBMCs came the material, which was cDNA or gDNA.

In the source study's methods: Estimated nucleated cell counts came from reference gene primer amplification. TCRdb's table, derived via immunoSEQ multiplex PCR, lists solely in-frame clones and lacks some. V and J calls and clone size are as listed in that table; D and trimming were resolved from the DNA. Among 200,000 to 250,000 clones, approximately 84% were seen once, and the ten largest hold more than 2.5%. Germline CDR1 is SGHRS and CDR2 is YFSETQ. CDR3 size: 15 residues. With 0 bases removed from V and 6 bases from J, the gap between germline ends came to 12 bases. This clone has more than one count but fewer than ten.

The receptor was isolated from a woman in her 30s who had recovered from COVID-19. The rearrangement joins TRBV5-1 to TRBJ2-2; TRBD1 is a possible D gene (6 bases). Input material: peripheral blood. The CDR3 loop reads CASSLGTQGAGELFF. The CDR3 nucleotides read TGCGCCAGCAGCTTGGGGACACAGGGCGCCGGGGAGCTGTTTTTT. Full variable domain (outside the CDR3, taken from reference TRBV5-1 and TRBJ2-2): KAGVTQTPRYLIKTRGQQVTLSCSPISGHRSVSWYQQTPGQGLQFLFEYFSETQRNKGNFPGRFSGRQFSNSRSEMNVSTLELGDSALYLCASSLGTQGAGELFFGEGSRLTVL.